The 12 T cell receptor beta chains given below trace back to one sample, sequenced in a study of CD8+ T cells in alopecia areata. Noted treatment: oral pan-JAK inhibitor, 5-10 mg twice daily. cDNA prepared by RNA extraction and subsequent reverse transcription served as the template for sequencing. Generated by immunoSEQ multiplex PCR, the TCRdb table keeps only in-frame clones and is missing some. This sample has over 85,000 clones, with 61% found just once. Sequencing was performed on CD8+ T cells sorted from blood, taken at week 4, from a patient treated with tofacitinib. The receptor source for this set is a human donor with alopecia areata.

The chain couples TRBV30 to TRBJ1-4; a possible D gene is TRBD1 (5 bases). V lost 5 bases and J 4 bases, leaving 17 bases between the germline ends. There are 15 residues in the CDR3. Germline V gene lookup returns CDR1 GTSNPN and CDR2 SVGIG (reference sequence). The CDR3 nucleotides read TGTGCCTGGGATTACACGGGACCGCTTAATGAAAAACTGTTTTTT. Protein product: CAWDYTGPLNEKLFF.

The CDR3 DNA reads TGCAGTGCTAAGACTCGCTACGAGCAGTACTTC. Translated, it gives CSAKTRYEQYF. The chain employs TRBV20-1 and TRBJ2-7; D gene ambiguous. Germline V gene sequence: CDR1 DFQATT, CDR2 SNEGSKA (reference sequence). The V and J ends lost 4 bases and 3 bases respectively, with 7 bases between them. The CDR3 covers 11 residues.

This chain joins TRBV30 and TRBJ2-3; maybe TRBD2 (5 bases). The V end was cut by 1 base, the J end by 6 bases, with 8 bases between. Germline CDR1 and CDR2: GTSNPN and SVGIG (reference sequence). This CDR3 spans 12 amino acids. The CDR3 nucleotides are TGTGCCTGGAGTGCGACTACGGATACGCAGTATTTT. Amino acids: CAWSATTDTQYF.

The chain uses TRBV7-9 and TRBJ1-1; D uncertain. The CDR3 runs to 12 residues. The V and J ends lost 0 bases and 10 bases respectively, with 9 bases between them. Germline V gene sequence: CDR1 SEHNR, CDR2 FQNEAQ (reference sequence). CDR3 sequence (DNA): TGTGCCAGCAGCTTAGCGCTGGAGGGAGCTTTCTTT. Protein product: CASSLALEGAFF.

The gene calls are TRBV7-2 and TRBJ2-5; TRBD1 aligns across 12 bases. The J call may be faulty, since TRBJ2-7 better matches the DNA end. Germline loops: CDR1 SGHTA, CDR2 FQGNSA. CDR3 size: 16 residues. CDR3 loop: CASSLDSGTGGVEQYF. The DNA for the CDR3 is TGTGCCAGCAGCTTGGACAGCGGGACAGGGGGCGTCGAGCAGTACTTC.

The table lists this clone with a few counts. The CDR3 DNA follows: TGCGCCAGCACCCCAGGAAGGGCGGTAGCGGGGGGCGACCATGAGCAGTTCTTC. It encodes CASTPGRAVAGGDHEQFF. The chain employs TRBV5-1 and TRBJ2-1, with 10 bases that match TRBD2. The CDR3 consists of 18 residues. V trimming: 6 bases; J trimming: 8 bases; junction bases outside the gene matches: 20. CDR1 SGHRS and CDR2 YFSETQ come from the germline V gene.

This clone appeared a few times. The chain is built from TRBV5-5 and TRBJ1-1; D is uncertain. The ends were cut back, 4 bases at V and 3 bases at J, with 19 bases in the middle. The CDR3 is made up of 16 amino acids. Germline values: CDR1 SGHKS, CDR2 YYEKEE (reference sequence). The CDR3 loop is CASSILPEVLYTEAFF. The DNA of the CDR3 is TGTGCCAGCAGCATCCTACCTGAGGTCCTGTACACTGAAGCTTTCTTT.

In its sample, this clone was seen many times. J is TRBJ2-6 and V is TRBV4-3; maybe TRBD2 (5 bases). Germline assignment: CDR1 LGHNA and CDR2 YSLEER. V gave up 0 bases and J gave up 3 bases, with 12 bases separating them. The CDR3 spans 17 residues. This chain's CDR3 is CASSQDVGGGGANVLTF. The CDR3 nucleotides read TGCGCCAGCAGCCAAGACGTAGGAGGAGGTGGGGCCAACGTCCTGACTTTC.

This clone appeared a few times. The chain combines TRBV6-5 with TRBJ1-1, with D unclear. The germline V gene encodes CDR1 MNHEY and CDR2 SVGAGI. Trimming cost V 4 bases and J 14 bases, with 14 bases left between them. This CDR3 region has 11 residues. CDR3 nucleotides: TGTGCCAGCAGTTCCGATGAGAGGTCCTTCTTT. Translated, it gives CASSSDERSFF.

This clone was seen only a few times. The chain links TRBV28 to TRBJ2-7, with TRBD1 matching 11 bases. V was clipped by 6 bases and J by 4 bases; unmatched bases: 5. Germline values: CDR1 MDHEN, CDR2 SYDVKM. The CDR3 loop spans 14 amino acids. CDR3 bases: TGTGCCAGCAGCCCGGGGACAGGGGGATACGAGCAGTACTTC. Encoded protein: CASSPGTGGYEQYF.

The V and J genes are TRBV27 and TRBJ2-2; D gene uncertain. The CDR3 loop spans 12 amino acids. Germline CDR1 reads MNHEY; CDR2 reads SMNVEV (reference sequence). Trimming took off 7 bases at V and 5 bases at J, with 8 bases between the two ends. CDR3 bases: TGTGCCAGCATGTTTCTGACCGGGGAGCTGTTTTTT. This encodes CASMFLTGELFF.

V and J are TRBV7-9 and TRBJ2-3, with D hard to call. V gave up 9 bases and J gave up 0 bases, with 4 bases separating them. CDR1 is SEHNR, CDR2 FQNEAQ, per germline (reference sequence). This CDR3 is built from 11 residues. This chain's CDR3 is CASLSTDTQYF. CDR3 bases: TGTGCCAGTCTGAGCACAGATACGCAGTATTTT. The full variable domain, rest sourced from reference TRBV7-9 and TRBJ2-3, is DTGVSQNPRHKITKRGQNVTFRCDPISEHNRLYWYRQTLGQGPEFLTYFQNEAQLEKSRLLSDRFSAERPKGSFSTLEIQRTEQGDSAMYLCASLSTDTQYFGPGTRLTVL.